The sequence of this T cell receptor beta chain was determined in a study of blood T cell repertoires in COVID-19. Study at large: The United States, Italy and Spain supplied acute and convalescent COVID-19 samples. The cDNA or gDNA used as material had been derived from T cells, B-cell-depleted T cells, or PBMCs.

Authors' data handling: Quantification of nucleated cells was approximated via reference gene primer amplification. Sequenced by immunoSEQ multiplex PCR; TCRdb stores in-frame clones only, minus some. V, J and clone size reflect that table, while D and trimming were determined from the DNA. Of a few hundred thousand clones listed, 80% to 90% were seen once; the top ten hold 4% to 5%. CDR3 length equals 14 residues. Between the trimmed V and J ends, which lost 1 base and 1 base, there was a span of 8 bases. CDR1 SGHRS and CDR2 YFSETQ come from the germline V gene. Material: peripheral blood. This chain connects TRBV5-1 to TRBJ1-1, with D maybe TRBD1 (6 bases). The TCR sequence derives from a woman aged 40 to 49 who had recovered from COVID-19. The CDR3 protein is CASSLTGTNTEAFF. The CDR3 DNA sequence: TGCGCCAGCAGCTTGACAGGGACGAACACTGAAGCTTTCTTT.